These T cell receptor beta chains were read from a single sample in a study of shared clonotypes between healthy human individuals. Repertoires were generated with immunoSEQ multiplex PCR, while TCRdb's copy carries only in-frame clones and drops some. The sample includes about 2 million clones, about 94% seen only once; the top ten take roughly 1%. The sample consisted of naive CD8+ T cells sorted from blood. Receptors originate from a man younger than 35 in good health. Both conserved end residues are part of each CDR3. Fields, in order: D gene, clone size, J gene, V gene, CDR3 DNA, CDR3 protein. A D gene is named only where the DNA matches it firmly. Expanded clones are given a class, and other clones once, few, many or no size at all.

>TRBD1|-|TRBJ2-5|TRBV6-6
TGTGCCAGCAGTTATGATACAGGGGGAAAAGAGACCCAGTACTTC
CASSYDTGGKETQYF
>TRBD1|-|TRBJ2-7|TRBV5-6
TGTGCCAGCAGCTCAAAGACAGGGTCCCCCTACGAGCAGTACTTC
CASSSKTGSPYEQYF
>-|-|TRBJ2-1|TRBV4-1
TGCGCCAGCAGCCCTCCATTTTCAAATGAGCAGTTCTTC
CASSPPFSNEQFF
>-|-|TRBJ2-7|TRBV12-2
TGTGCAAGTCGCTTAGAGGCGGGACAGGGGGCCCTATTCCACCTCCACGAGCAGTACTTC
CASRLEAGQGALFHLHEQYF
>TRBD2|-|TRBJ2-3|TRBV19
TGTGCCAGTAGTATTACTAGCGGGGGGGGTGATACGCAGTATTTT
CASSITSGGGDTQYF
>-|few|TRBJ1-5|TRBV30
TGTGCCTGGAGCCCCCTGGCGGCCAGGCTGAATCAGCCCCAGCATTTT
CAWSPLAARLNQPQHF
>-|-|TRBJ1-1|TRBV4-3
TGCGCCAGCAGCCAAGATGGGGGGCTGTCTGAAGCTTTCTTT
CASSQDGGLSEAFF
>-|-|TRBJ2-2|TRBV6-1
TGTGCCAGCAGTGACTTCACAGGTGCCACCGGGGAGCTGTTTTTT
CASSDFTGATGELFF
>TRBD1|once|TRBJ2-7|TRBV7-9
TGTGCCAGCAGCACCGGACAGGGGGCCACCTCCTACGAGCAGTACTTC
CASSTGQGATSYEQYF
>TRBD1|-|TRBJ1-1|TRBV7-6
TGTGCCAGCAGCTTACGAGGGGGCGGTATGAACACTGAAGCTTTCTTT
CASSLRGGGMNTEAFF
>-|-|TRBJ2-2|TRBV30
TGTGCCTGGAGTGTACTAGGGGGAACCGGGGAGCTGTTTTTT
CAWSVLGGTGELFF
>TRBD2|once|TRBJ2-1|TRBV4-1
TGCGCCAGCAGCCAAGGCCTCTGGGATGAGCGGGGCTACAATGAGCAGTTCTTC
CASSQGLWDERGYNEQFF
>TRBD1|-|TRBJ1-6|TRBV2
TGTGCCAGCAGTGAACTGGGACAGTCTAATTCACCCCTCCACTTT
CASSELGQSNSPLHF
>-|-|TRBJ1-4|TRBV13
TGTGCCAGCAGCTTACCCTCCGAGGGTGCAACTAATGAAAAACTGTTTTTT
CASSLPSEGATNEKLFF
>-|-|TRBJ2-1|TRBV5-6
TGTGCCAGCAGCTTAGGCCAAGAACCCTACAATGAGCAGTTCTTC
CASSLGQEPYNEQFF
>-|-|TRBJ2-7|TRBV28
TGTGCCAGCAGTTTCCGGTCCTACGAGCAGTACTTC
CASSFRSYEQYF
>-|once|TRBJ2-1|TRBV11-2
TGTGCCAGCAGCTTATGGGGGGAGACTGGCTTCAATGAGCAGTTCTTC
CASSLWGETGFNEQFF
>-|-|TRBJ2-3|TRBV11-2
TGTGCCAGCAGCGTCCACATGGCAGATACGCAGTATTTT
CASSVHMADTQYF
>TRBD2|-|TRBJ2-1|TRBV30
TGTGCCTGGAGCCCATGGACTAGCGGGGGCAATGAGCAGTTCTTC
CAWSPWTSGGNEQFF
>TRBD2|-|TRBJ2-1|TRBV28
TGTGCCAGCAGTTTAGCGGGGGGGCCACAAGAGCAGTTCTTC
CASSLAGGPQEQFF
>-|-|TRBJ2-1|TRBV18
TGTGCCAGCTCACGACCGGCGGGACCATCGTTCTTC
CASSRPAGPSFF
>TRBD2|-|TRBJ2-1|TRBV7-8
TGTGCCAGCAGCTTAGAGGGGAGGGTGGTCAATGAGCAGTTCTTC
CASSLEGRVVNEQFF
>-|-|TRBJ2-5|TRBV6-5
TGTGCCAGCAGTTATGTGGGAGAAGAGACCCAGTACTTC
CASSYVGEETQYF
>-|few|TRBJ1-1|TRBV28
TGTGCCAGCAGTTTCGACTGGAACACTGAAGCTTTCTTT
CASSFDWNTEAFF
>-|-|TRBJ1-4|TRBV6-5
TGTGCCAGCAGTTACTTAGGCTCCGAGGATGAAAAACTGTTTTTT
CASSYLGSEDEKLFF
>TRBD2|-|TRBJ2-2|TRBV5-6
TGTGCCAGCAGCTTGGAATTAGCGGGGGACACCGGGGAGCTGTTTTTT
CASSLELAGDTGELFF
>-|-|TRBJ1-1|TRBV4-1
TGCGCCAGCAGCCACAGGGAGAACACTGAAGCTTTCTTT
CASSHRENTEAFF
>TRBD2|-|TRBJ2-5|TRBV29-1
TGCAGCGTTGAATTCGATAGCGGGGGGCAAGAGACCCAGTACTTC
CSVEFDSGGQETQYF
>TRBD1|-|TRBJ1-4|TRBV7-6
TGTGCCAGCAGCCCCCAGGACAGGGCCCCTAATGAAAAACTGTTTTTT
CASSPQDRAPNEKLFF
>TRBD1|-|TRBJ2-7|TRBV27
TGTGCCAGCAGTGCTACAGGGGGGCCCTACGAGCAGTACTTC
CASSATGGPYEQYF
>-|-|TRBJ2-5|TRBV25-1
TGTGCCAGCAGTGAATACCCTTCGGGGCTAGGGGAGACCCAGTACTTC
CASSEYPSGLGETQYF
>-|-|TRBJ2-3|TRBV5-1
TGCGCCAGCAGCTGGACGGACAAGAGCACAGATACGCAGTATTTT
CASSWTDKSTDTQYF
>TRBD2|-|TRBJ2-7|TRBV30
TGTGCCTGGAGCCCCGGACTAGCCGCTAAACTCGAGCAGTACTTC
CAWSPGLAAKLEQYF
>TRBD2|-|TRBJ2-7|TRBV27
TGTGCCAGCAGTTTTGCGGGGGGGAGCTACGAGCAGTACTTC
CASSFAGGSYEQYF
>TRBD1|-|TRBJ2-3|TRBV10-1
TGCGCCAGCAGACCTCCGGACAGGGGGCAGAGAGATACGCAGTATTTT
CASRPPDRGQRDTQYF
>-|-|TRBJ1-1|TRBV10-3
TGTGCCATCAGTGAGTCCCGGGCCCTCACTGAAGCTTTCTTT
CAISESRALTEAFF
>-|few|TRBJ2-5|TRBV9
TGTGCCAGCAGCGTAGGGGGGGCCCAAGAGACCCAGTACTTC
CASSVGGAQETQYF
>-|-|TRBJ2-5|TRBV13
TGTGCCAGCAGCTTCGGACACAAAGAGACCCAGTACTTC
CASSFGHKETQYF
>-|-|TRBJ1-1|TRBV14
TGTGCCAGCAGCCAAGGGCGGGGTTTGAACACTGAAGCTTTCTTT
CASSQGRGLNTEAFF
>TRBD1|-|TRBJ1-1|TRBV7-9
TGTGCCAGCAGCGGTCCGACAGGGCTGAACACTGAAGCTTTCTTT
CASSGPTGLNTEAFF
>-|-|TRBJ1-4|TRBV27
TGTGCCAGCAGTTTCGATTTCCAGGATCGTGAAAAACTGTTTTTT
CASSFDFQDREKLFF
>-|once|TRBJ1-4|TRBV4-3
TGCGCCAGCAGCCAAGAAGAGGTTGGGCAGGGAGGGACTAATGAAAAACTGTTTTTT
CASSQEEVGQGGTNEKLFF
>-|-|TRBJ2-7|TRBV5-6
TGTGCCAGCAGCTTCTCTCGGGAAAACGAGCAGTACTTC
CASSFSRENEQYF
>TRBD1|-|TRBJ2-2|TRBV2
TGTGCCAGCAGGGGACAGGGGATAGACACCGGGGAGCTGTTTTTT
CASRGQGIDTGELFF
>-|-|TRBJ2-7|TRBV6-5
TGTGCCAGCAGTTACTTTGGCCCTACCTACGAGCAGTACTTC
CASSYFGPTYEQYF
>TRBD1|-|TRBJ1-1|TRBV11-2
TGTGCCAGCAGCTTAGGAGGGGGCGCACCTGAAGCTTTCTTT
CASSLGGGAPEAFF
>TRBD1|-|TRBJ1-4|TRBV29-1
TGCAGCGCAACCGGGACAGGGGATGAAAAACTGTTTTTT
CSATGTGDEKLFF
>-|-|TRBJ1-6|TRBV25-1
TGTGCCAGCAGTGAATATAACTCCCCACCCCTCCACTTT
CASSEYNSPPLHF